The sequence of this TCR beta chain was determined in a study of a mutant IDH1 vaccine in newly diagnosed glioma. General observations from the study: With respect to changes in top peripheral T cell clonotypes, pseudoprogression seemed unrelated.

This sample's time point: baseline, week 1 (first vaccination visit). As to treatment: pre-vaccination baseline after standard-of-care therapy. V was trimmed by 7 bases and J by 0 bases, leaving 13 bases between them. CDR1 is SNHLY, CDR2 FYNNEI, per germline. CDR3 size: 15 residues. Method: immunoSEQ multiplex PCR; TCRdb's copy keeps in-frame clones and lacks some. The sample yields tens of thousands of clones, 79% seen once. In the case of this clone: The antigen is undetermined.

The chain carries TRBV2 and TRBJ2-1; tentatively, D is TRBD1 (5 bases). The receptor comes from a middle-aged man with glioma. Sample: PBMCs, taken from a glioma patient treated with radiotherapy, temozolomide or both. As DNA, the CDR3 is TGTGCCAGCACTCAACAGGCCGGCTCCTACAATGAGCAGTTCTTC. Translated: CASTQQAGSYNEQFF.